This T cell receptor beta chain was sequenced in a study of OX40 agonist ivuxolimab in advanced cancers. Study summary: Age averaged around 59 years (range roughly 20 to 90), and around 87% were male. Partial responses occurred in Three dose-escalation patients, one with hepatocellular carcinoma and two with cutaneous melanoma.

The CDR3 is 16 residues long. Germline CDR1 SGHAT, CDR2 FQNNGV. Trimming shortened V by 5 bases and J by 2 bases, and 17 bases separated the two germline ends. This table comes from immunoSEQ multiplex PCR, and its TCRdb copy is limited to in-frame clones, with some not included. Of some 80,000 clones listed, about nine tenths are singletons. The sequence was collected from an adult with an advanced solid tumor such as melanoma, head and neck, liver or kidney cancer. The chain uses TRBV11-2 and TRBJ2-3; possible D gene TRBD2, 5 bases. The specimen was CD4+ or CD8+ T cells sorted from blood, collected in a trial of the OX40 agonist ivuxolimab. CDR3 coding DNA: TGTGCCAGCAGCCCCCGACTACGTGAGATCACAGATACGCAGTATTTT. Its protein is CASSPRLREITDTQYF. Complete variable domain (other parts from reference TRBV11-2 and TRBJ2-3): EAGVAQSPRYKIIEKRQSVAFWCNPISGHATLYWYQQILGQGPKLLIQFQNNGVVDDSQLPKDRFSAERLKGVDSTLKIQPAKLEDSAVYLCASSPRLREITDTQYFGPGTRLTVL.